These 6 T cell receptor beta chains came from one sample sequenced in a study of shared clonotypes between healthy human individuals. Measured with immunoSEQ multiplex PCR; TCRdb has only the in-frame clones, and not every one. The sample includes fewer than 600,000 clones, roughly three quarters of them seen just once. Specimen: PBMCs. The receptors originated from a woman between 40 and 55 years old in good health. Some clones in this sample may be carry-over from other donors' samples.

Written as DNA, the CDR3 is TGTGCCAGCAGTCCGCCCGGGGGGCTCAGGGAGACCCAGTACTTC. Protein sequence: CASSPPGGLRETQYF. The chain has TRBV28 and TRBJ2-5, with TRBD2 as a possible D gene (7 bases). The CDR3 length is 15 residues. Germline V gene lookup returns CDR1 MDHEN and CDR2 SYDVKM. V was shortened by 5 bases and J by 5 bases, with 18 bases between the two germline ends.

This clone has a count of ten or more. This chain connects TRBV5-4 to TRBJ1-6; 9 nucleotides line up with TRBD1. The V and J ends lost 4 bases and 9 bases, in that order; junction bases with no gene match: 2. This CDR3 comprises 13 residues. Per germline, CDR1 SGHNT and CDR2 YYREEE (reference sequence). CDR3 residues: CASSRDRASPLHF. The DNA of the CDR3 is TGTGCCAGCAGCAGGGACAGGGCTTCACCCCTCCACTTT.

The table lists this clone with a count of one. CDR3 protein: CASSKFWLAGAYNEQFF. In nucleotides, the CDR3 is TGTGCCAGCAGCAAATTTTGGCTAGCGGGGGCCTACAATGAGCAGTTCTTC. V usage is TRBV21-1 and J usage is TRBJ2-1; the D segment call TRBD2 is taken from the table without a DNA check. TRBV21-1 is a pseudogene locus. This CDR3 contains 17 residues.

This chain connects TRBV19 to TRBJ2-1, with 10 bases fitting TRBD2. Germline V gene sequence: CDR1 LNHDA, CDR2 SQIVND (reference sequence). The CDR3 contains 16 residues. The V segment lost 6 bases and the J segment 8 bases; nucleotides outside the gene matches: 13. This chain's CDR3 is CASRTLAGAGTHEQFF. The CDR3, as DNA: TGTGCCAGTAGGACCCTAGCGGGAGCAGGCACCCATGAGCAGTTCTTC.

The rearrangement joins TRBV7-2 to TRBJ2-2; 7 bases fit TRBD2. There are 16 residues in the CDR3. V shed 0 bases, J shed 4 bases, and the junction held 5 bases outside the gene matches. From germline, CDR1 is SGHTA and CDR2 FQGNSA. CDR3 bases: TGTGCCAGCAGCTTAGCGATAGGACTAGGCACCGGGGAGCTGTTTTTT. This gives the protein CASSLAIGLGTGELFF.

The gene calls are TRBV10-3 and TRBJ2-1; 7 positions agree with TRBD2. CDR3 length: 17 amino acids. CDR1 ENHRY and CDR2 SYGVKD come from the germline V gene. Germline trimming cut 0 bases from V and 2 bases from J; bases unmatched to any gene: 7. The CDR3 protein is CAISESVVSGTYNEQFF. The DNA for the CDR3 is TGTGCCATCAGTGAGTCGGTGGTGAGCGGGACCTACAATGAGCAGTTCTTC.